The 21 T cell receptor beta chains given below trace back to one sample, sequenced in a study of a mutant IDH1 vaccine in newly diagnosed glioma. For these receptors, no antigen is known. Sequenced by immunoSEQ multiplex PCR; TCRdb stores in-frame clones only, minus some. This sample has about 38,000 clones, with roughly 76% found just once. Specified time point: week 23, last vaccination. Alongside topical imiquimod, each dose of vaccine comprised 300 ug of mutant IDH1 20-mer peptide. The specimen comprised PBMCs, sampled from a glioma patient whose treatment included an IDH1 peptide vaccine. These receptor sequences come from a man in his forties with glioma.

This chain links TRBV19 with TRBJ1-5, with a tentative D call TRBD1 (5 bases). This CDR3 contains 15 residues. Trimming shortened V by 6 bases and J by 7 bases, and 19 bases separated the two germline ends. Germline loops: CDR1 LNHDA, CDR2 SQIVND (reference sequence). The CDR3 region is CASRGLGGESQPQHF. In DNA, the CDR3 is TGTGCCAGTAGGGGGCTCGGGGGGGAAAGCCAGCCCCAGCATTTT.

The chain combines TRBV2 with TRBJ1-5; 9 bases agree with TRBD1. The CDR3 is 16 amino acids. Germline V CDR1 and CDR2: SNHLY, FYNNEI. J gave up 6 bases and V 4 bases, and 10 bases lay outside the gene matches. In nucleotides, the CDR3 is TGTGCCAGCAGTGCGGGACAGGGAAGACTTAGTCAGCCCCAGCATTTT. It is translated as CASSAGQGRLSQPQHF.

The genes are TRBV4-1 and TRBJ1-1; 10 nucleotides line up with TRBD1. Germline trimming cut 1 base from V and 7 bases from J; bases unmatched to any gene: 12. Looked up from germline, CDR1 is MGHRA and CDR2 is YSYEKL. CDR3 size: 17 residues. The CDR3 nucleotides read TGCGCCAGCAGCCAAGGACGGGTGGGACAGGGGCGCGTTGAAGCTTTCTTT. It is translated as CASSQGRVGQGRVEAFF.

This chain uses TRBV4-3 with TRBJ2-7, with D possibly TRBD2 on 6 matching bases. Germline loops: CDR1 LGHNA, CDR2 YSLEER. The CDR3 consists of 15 residues. The ends were cut back, 0 bases at V and 3 bases at J, with 12 bases in the middle. CDR3 nucleotides: TGCGCCAGCAGCCAAGATTCGGGGGTAATCTACGAGCAGTACTTC. Protein product: CASSQDSGVIYEQYF.

The rearrangement uses TRBV7-2 and TRBJ2-7; no firm D call. Trimming removed 5 bases at V and 3 bases at J, with 17 bases between. Germline lookup yields CDR1 SGHTA and CDR2 FQGNSA. This CDR3 spans 15 amino acids. The CDR3 spells CASSPSTLPSYEQYF. CDR3 bases: TGTGCCAGCAGCCCTTCGACACTTCCTAGCTACGAGCAGTACTTC.

This clone was counted only a few times. The gene calls are TRBV9 and TRBJ1-1, with D possibly being TRBD1 (5 bases). CDR1 is SGDLS and CDR2 is YYNGEE in the germline V gene. The CDR3 covers 15 residues. Trimming took off 5 bases at V and 8 bases at J, with 22 bases between the two ends. The CDR3 spells CASSFKRLGVSEAFF. The CDR3 region has the DNA TGTGCCAGCAGTTTCAAGAGATTGGGGGTCTCCGAAGCTTTCTTT.

This chain connects TRBV28 to TRBJ1-3; D gene unclear. V was pared by 4 bases and J by 4 bases, with 14 bases between. Looked up from germline, CDR1 is MDHEN and CDR2 is SYDVKM. The CDR3 consists of 15 residues. CDR3 residues: CASSSPSRGGNTIYF. The CDR3 DNA reads TGTGCCAGCAGTTCCCCGTCCCGGGGAGGAAACACCATATATTTT.

This clone was seen a few times. The chain combines TRBV4-3 with TRBJ1-3; TRBD1 agrees at 7 bases. The germline gives CDR1 LGHNA, CDR2 YSLEER. This CDR3 spans 15 amino acids. V gave up 2 bases and J gave up 3 bases; unmatched junction bases: 4. The CDR3 DNA reads as TGCGCCAGCAGCCAAACAGGGGATGGTGGAAACACCATATATTTT. As protein: CASSQTGDGGNTIYF.

This clone was observed a single time. V gene TRBV6-6 combines with J gene TRBJ2-7; 7 nucleotides align to TRBD2. The CDR3 runs 14 residues. Germline V CDR1 and CDR2: MNHNY, SVGAGI (reference sequence). With 5 bases clipped from V and 4 bases from J, the junction kept 8 bases outside the gene matches. CDR3 DNA sequence: TGTGCCAGCAGTCCCCCAGCGGGGACGTACGAGCAGTACTTC. As protein: CASSPPAGTYEQYF.

The V and J genes are TRBV9 and TRBJ1-6; D is ambiguous. V lost 2 bases to trimming and J lost 6 bases, with 3 bases between them. Germline V gene sequence: CDR1 SGDLS, CDR2 YYNGEE. The CDR3 covers 12 residues. The CDR3 DNA reads TGTGCCAGCAGCGTTCCTAATTCACCCCTCCACTTT. It specifies CASSVPNSPLHF.

The CDR3 DNA reads TGTGCCAGCAGCCCACATCGGGGACTAGCGGGAGGGCCTCGGGAGACCCAGTACTTC. It codes for CASSPHRGLAGGPRETQYF. This chain joins TRBV7-9 and TRBJ2-5; 16 bases fit TRBD2. V gave up 5 bases and J gave up 5 bases; unmatched junction bases: 14. CDR1 and CDR2 (germline): SEHNR, FQNEAQ (reference sequence). There are 19 residues in the CDR3. The whole variable domain, remainder taken from reference TRBV7-9 and TRBJ2-5, is DTGVSQNPRHKITKRGQNVTFRCDPISEHNRLYWYRQTLGQGPEFLTYFQNEAQLEKSRLLSDRFSAERPKGSFSTLEIQRTEQGDSAMYLCASSPHRGLAGGPRETQYFGPGTRLLVL.

The chain links TRBV6-4 to TRBJ2-3; a possible D gene is TRBD1 (5 bases). Germline V CDR1 and CDR2: MRHNA, SNTAGT. The CDR3 runs 13 residues. V shed 5 bases and J shed 5 bases, with 11 bases lying between them. This CDR3 reads CASSRTSEDTQYF. The DNA of the CDR3 is TGTGCCAGCAGTCGGACATCTGAAGATACGCAGTATTTT.

Only a few counts were recorded for this clone. This same CDR3 is encoded by further DNA sequences in the sample. The gene calls are TRBV7-3 and TRBJ1-5; D is unclear. The CDR3 runs 14 residues. Trimming pared 5 bases from V and 2 bases from J, leaving 10 bases between. Germline V lookup: CDR1 SGHTA, CDR2 FQGTGA. The CDR3 DNA sequence: TGTGCCAGCAGCCCGTCCGGGGGCAATCAGCCCCAGCATTTT. Translated, it gives CASSPSGGNQPQHF.

The chain uses TRBV11-2 and TRBJ2-5, with unresolved D. Trimming shortened V by 4 bases and J by 5 bases, and 17 bases separated the two germline ends. The CDR3 is 15 amino acids. Germline values: CDR1 SGHAT, CDR2 FQNNGV. The CDR3 sequence: CASSSYRQFMETQYF. The CDR3 DNA reads TGTGCCAGCAGCTCCTATCGCCAGTTTATGGAGACCCAGTACTTC.

V and J are TRBV2 and TRBJ1-6; no definite D call. CDR1 is SNHLY, CDR2 FYNNEI, per germline. The CDR3 consists of 14 residues. The V gene lost 2 bases and the J gene lost 13 bases, with 15 bases spanning the gap. The CDR3 DNA reads as TGTGCCAGCAGTGAATGGGGAACTGGATCTCCCCTCCACTTT. Amino acid sequence: CASSEWGTGSPLHF.

The V gene is TRBV18, the J gene TRBJ2-7; weak D call: TRBD2 (6 bases). V gave up 4 bases and J gave up 4 bases, with 14 bases separating them. CDR1 is KGHSH and CDR2 is LQKENI in the germline V gene. The CDR3 spans 14 residues. The CDR3 loop is CASSLEGRGYEQYF. The DNA for the CDR3 is TGTGCCAGCTCACTGGAGGGAAGGGGTTACGAGCAGTACTTC.

This sequence joins TRBV5-4 and TRBJ2-3; TRBD2 matches 10 bases. Trimming took 10 bases from V and 9 from J; bases not matched to a gene: 11. The CDR3 covers 13 residues. Germline CDR1 and CDR2: SGHNT and YYREEE (reference sequence). The CDR3 nucleotides read TGTGCCTTCGGGGAGCGGGGGGGCGGAACGCAGTATTTT. Its protein is CAFGERGGGTQYF.

The chain uses TRBV6-5 and TRBJ1-5; 8 bases are a match to TRBD1. The germline gives CDR1 MNHEY, CDR2 SVGAGI. This CDR3 has 13 residues. The V segment lost 6 bases and the J segment 2 bases; nucleotides outside the gene matches: 0. The CDR3 sequence is CASRTGGNQPQHF. The CDR3 coding sequence is TGTGCCAGCAGGACAGGGGGCAATCAGCCCCAGCATTTT.

V usage is TRBV5-1 and J usage is TRBJ2-1, with 10 positions matching TRBD2. J was trimmed by 7 bases and V by 4 bases; bases with no gene match: 8. The germline V gene has CDR1 SGHRS and CDR2 YFSETQ. The CDR3 extends over 15 amino acids. This CDR3 is CASSGSGGAQNEQFF. The CDR3 nucleotides read TGCGCCAGCAGCGGGAGCGGGGGGGCCCAAAATGAGCAGTTCTTC.

The chain combines TRBV7-9 with TRBJ1-2; no firm D call. There are 13 residues in the CDR3. CDR1 and CDR2 from the germline V gene are SEHNR and FQNEAQ (reference sequence). V was shortened by 0 bases and J by 0 bases, with 2 bases between the two germline ends. The DNA for the CDR3 is TGTGCCAGCAGCTTAGCTGCTAACTATGGCTACACCTTC. Its translation is CASSLAANYGYTF.

This chain links TRBV7-2 with TRBJ1-4; D is uncertain. Per the germline V gene, CDR1 is SGHTA and CDR2 is FQGNSA. The V and J ends lost 1 base and 14 bases respectively, with 14 bases between them. The CDR3 extends over 13 amino acids. The CDR3 coding sequence is TGTGCCAGCAGCTTAGGAGGAGGAATGGTGCTGTTTTTT. It yields the protein CASSLGGGMVLFF. The variable domain in full, completed from reference TRBV7-2 and TRBJ1-4, reads GAGVSQSPSNKVTEKGKDVELRCDPISGHTALYWYRQSLGQGLEFLIYFQGNSAPDKSGLPSDRFSAERTGGSVSTLTIQRTQQEDSAVYLCASSLGGGMVLFFGSGTQLSVL.